This entry is about one T cell receptor beta chain. The antigen is unknown. It may be a read error: a sequence one base away is much more abundant. The ends lost 5 bases at V and 6 bases at J; junction bases unmatched: 7. CDR3 size: 14 residues. The germline V gene encodes CDR1 SGHTA and CDR2 FQGNSA. This sample is part of a study of post-analysis software for immune sequencing data. Study at large: Clinical courses comprised relapsing-remitting, secondary progressive and progressive-relapsing multiple sclerosis.

cDNA libraries for TCR beta contained unique molecular identifiers. In TCRdb, the PCR reads were re-called with MiXCR into one record per CDR3 protein. Of some 890,000 distinct CDR3 sequences in the sample, approximately 53% were seen once. Study findings and constraints: Higher frequency in patients than in controls was seen for roughly five TRBV segments, with TRBV5-6, TRBV5-1 and TRBV20-1 among them. Controls showed significantly higher normalized Chao1 diversity than did multiple sclerosis patients. F-measure co-clustering was strong for batch-matched samples.

The sequence came from a girl aged 10-17 years with multiple sclerosis. What was sequenced was blood. The J gene is TRBJ2-7, the V gene TRBV7-2; 10 positions match TRBD2. The CDR3 bases are TGTGCCAGCAGCCCATGGACTAGCGGCGTCGAGCAGTACTTC. Encoded protein: CASSPWTSGVEQYF.